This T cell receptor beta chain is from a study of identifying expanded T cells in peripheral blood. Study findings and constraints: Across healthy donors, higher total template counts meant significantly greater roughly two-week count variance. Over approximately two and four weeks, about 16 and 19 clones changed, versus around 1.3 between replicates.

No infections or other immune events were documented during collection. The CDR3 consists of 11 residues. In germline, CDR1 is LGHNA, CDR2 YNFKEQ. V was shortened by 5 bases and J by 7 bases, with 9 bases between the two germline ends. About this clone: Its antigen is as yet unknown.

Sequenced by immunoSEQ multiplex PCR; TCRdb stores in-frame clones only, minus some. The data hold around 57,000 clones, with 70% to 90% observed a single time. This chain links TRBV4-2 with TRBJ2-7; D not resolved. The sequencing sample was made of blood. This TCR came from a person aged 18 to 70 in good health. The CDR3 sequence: CASSLKYEQYF. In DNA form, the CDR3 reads TGTGCCAGCAGCTTGAAGTATGAGCAGTACTTC.